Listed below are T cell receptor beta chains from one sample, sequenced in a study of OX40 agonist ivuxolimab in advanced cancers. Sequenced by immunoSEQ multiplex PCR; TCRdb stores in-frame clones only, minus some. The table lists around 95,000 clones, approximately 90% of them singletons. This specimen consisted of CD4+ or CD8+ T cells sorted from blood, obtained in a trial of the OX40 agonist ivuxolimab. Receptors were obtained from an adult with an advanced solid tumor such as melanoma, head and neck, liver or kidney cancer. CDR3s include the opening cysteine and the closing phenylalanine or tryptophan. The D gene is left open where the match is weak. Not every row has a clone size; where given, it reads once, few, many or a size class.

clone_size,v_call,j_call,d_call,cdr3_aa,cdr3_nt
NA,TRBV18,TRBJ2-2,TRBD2,CASSPPAGGELFF,TGTGCCAGCTCACCACCAGCGGGAGGGGAGCTGTTTTTT
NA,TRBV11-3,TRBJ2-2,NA,CASSLDRNTGELFF,TGTGCCAGCAGCTTGGACCGGAACACCGGGGAGCTGTTTTTT
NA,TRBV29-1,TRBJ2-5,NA,CSVESETQYF,TGCAGCGTTGAAAGCGAGACCCAGTACTTC
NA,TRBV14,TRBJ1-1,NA,CASSHLRGSAFF,TGTGCCAGCAGCCACCTGCGGGGTTCAGCTTTCTTT
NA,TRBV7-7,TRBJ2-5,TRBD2,CASSLDGTSAQETQYF,TGTGCCAGCAGCTTAGACGGGACTAGCGCACAAGAGACCCAGTACTTC
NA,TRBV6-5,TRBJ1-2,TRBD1,CASSYSTGGRGYTF,TGTGCCAGCAGTTACTCTACAGGGGGCAGGGGCTACACCTTC
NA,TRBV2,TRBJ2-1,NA,CASSETGPPPNEQFF,TGTGCCAGCAGTGAGACGGGACCACCGCCCAATGAGCAGTTCTTC
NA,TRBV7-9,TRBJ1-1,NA,CASSLVTGTTEAFF,TGTGCCAGCAGCTTAGTCACAGGGACTACTGAAGCTTTCTTT
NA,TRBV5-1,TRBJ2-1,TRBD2,CASSLETSVYNEQFF,TGCGCCAGCAGCTTGGAGACTAGCGTATACAATGAGCAGTTCTTC
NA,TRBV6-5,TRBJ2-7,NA,CASSSETGSYEQYF,TGTGCCAGCAGTTCCGAAACAGGGAGCTACGAGCAGTACTTC
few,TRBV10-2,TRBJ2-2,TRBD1,CASSDTTGADTGELFF,TGCGCCAGCAGTGATACGACAGGGGCTGACACCGGGGAGCTGTTTTTT
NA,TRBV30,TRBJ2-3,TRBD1,CAWSRGRSTDTQYF,TGTGCCTGGAGCAGGGGGCGCAGCACAGATACGCAGTATTTT
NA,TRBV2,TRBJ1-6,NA,CASSVDRSNSPLHF,TGTGCCAGCAGTGTCGACAGATCTAATTCACCCCTCCACTTT
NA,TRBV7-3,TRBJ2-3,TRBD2,CASSSRTSVGDTQYF,TGTGCCAGCAGCTCGCGGACTAGCGTTGGAGATACGCAGTATTTT
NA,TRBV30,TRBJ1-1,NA,CAGGRVNTEAFF,TGTGCCGGCGGGAGGGTAAACACTGAAGCTTTCTTT
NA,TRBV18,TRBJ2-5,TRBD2,CASSRLAGQETQYF,TGTGCCAGCTCACGATTAGCGGGACAAGAGACCCAGTACTTC
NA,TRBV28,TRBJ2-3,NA,CASNESWGTDTQYF,TGTGCCAGCAACGAGAGCTGGGGCACAGATACGCAGTATTTT
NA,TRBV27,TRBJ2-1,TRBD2,CASSFWSGSNEQFF,TGTGCCAGCAGTTTTTGGAGCGGGAGCAATGAGCAGTTCTTC
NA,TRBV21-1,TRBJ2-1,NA,CAREDPGTRPYNEQFF,TGTGCCAGGGAAGATCCCGGGACTAGACCGTACAATGAGCAGTTCTTC
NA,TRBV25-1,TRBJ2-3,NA,CASSGNTDTQYF,TGTGCCAGCAGTGGAAACACAGATACGCAGTATTTT
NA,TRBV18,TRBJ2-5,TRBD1,CASEGTAQETQYF,TGTGCCAGCGAGGGGACAGCCCAAGAGACCCAGTACTTC
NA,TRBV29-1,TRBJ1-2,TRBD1,CSVDDRGNYGYTF,TGCAGCGTTGATGACAGGGGGAACTATGGCTACACCTTC
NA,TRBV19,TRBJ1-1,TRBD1,CASSASGGNTEAFF,TGTGCCAGTAGTGCGTCAGGGGGTAACACTGAAGCTTTCTTT
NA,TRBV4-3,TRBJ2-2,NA,CASSQDHGGEANTGELFF,TGCGCCAGCAGCCAAGACCATGGAGGGGAGGCGAACACCGGGGAGCTGTTTTTT